One sample yielded the 29 T cell receptor beta chains listed below, sequenced in a study of blood T cell repertoires in COVID-19. TCRdb's copy holds only in-frame clones and misses some; the assay was immunoSEQ multiplex PCR. The table shows around 80,000 clones, with 65% to 90% occurring only once. The material sequenced was peripheral blood. The source is a man over 45 with COVID-19, enrolled during active disease.

This chain joins TRBV24-1 and TRBJ2-7; maybe TRBD1 (6 bases). Trimming cost V 9 bases and J 2 bases, with 13 bases left between them. The CDR3 is 13 amino acids. From germline, CDR1 is KGHDR and CDR2 SFDVKD. CDR3 nucleotides: TGTGCCACCCAGGGGACGCCTACCTACGAGCAGTACTTC. This encodes CATQGTPTYEQYF.

The rearrangement joins TRBV9 to TRBJ2-5; 11 bases are a match to TRBD1. The CDR3 loop spans 17 amino acids. Trimming cost V 3 bases and J 3 bases; bases outside gene matches: 10. Germline V gene sequence: CDR1 SGDLS, CDR2 YYNGEE. CDR3 sequence (DNA): TGTGCCAGCAGCGCCCTGGGGGGGACAGGGGGAGAAGAGACCCAGTACTTC. It translates to CASSALGGTGGEETQYF.

This clone was seen only a few times. The CDR3, as DNA: TGTGCCACCGCCGGGACTAGCGGGAGGGCCCACAATGAGCAGTTCTTC. This codes for CATAGTSGRAHNEQFF. The chain combines TRBV10-3 with TRBJ2-1; TRBD2 agrees at 16 bases. CDR3 size: 16 residues. Germline V gives CDR1 ENHRY, CDR2 SYGVKD. Trimming cost V 10 bases and J 5 bases; bases outside gene matches: 8.

The chain joins TRBV4-1 to TRBJ2-5; TRBD2 aligns across 7 bases. From germline, CDR1 is MGHRA and CDR2 YSYEKL. Trimming removed 0 bases from V and 9 bases from J; junction bases left unmatched: 7. This CDR3 has 14 residues. CDR3 amino acids: CASSQDRAGEAQYF. In DNA form, the CDR3 reads TGCGCCAGCAGCCAAGATAGGGCGGGGGAGGCCCAGTACTTC.

CDR3 loop: CASSTRQGPDQPQHF. CDR3 nucleotide sequence: TGTGCCAGCAGCACCCGACAGGGACCTGATCAGCCCCAGCATTTT. The rearrangement joins TRBV7-2 to TRBJ1-5, with 7 bases identical to TRBD1. The CDR3 consists of 15 residues. Unmatched junction bases numbered 9, after V lost 5 bases and J lost 5 bases. Germline CDR1 and CDR2: SGHTA and FQGNSA. Drawing the rest from reference TRBV7-2 and TRBJ1-5, the complete variable domain is GAGVSQSPSNKVTEKGKDVELRCDPISGHTALYWYRQSLGQGLEFLIYFQGNSAPDKSGLPSDRFSAERTGGSVSTLTIQRTQQEDSAVYLCASSTRQGPDQPQHFGDGTRLSIL.

This clone was found many times. The CDR3 here is CASRGTVDTEAFF. The CDR3 coding sequence is TGCGCCAGCCGGGGGACAGTAGACACTGAAGCTTTCTTT. The chain carries TRBV5-1 and TRBJ1-1; 7 bases match TRBD1. CDR1 SGHRS and CDR2 YFSETQ come from the germline V gene. The CDR3 spans 13 residues. With V trimmed by 7 bases and J by 3 bases, 6 bases remained unmatched.

The chain employs TRBV7-9 and TRBJ2-7; no definite D call. The CDR3 length is 12 residues. V was shortened by 5 bases and J by 6 bases, with 11 bases between the two germline ends. Germline assignment: CDR1 SEHNR and CDR2 FQNEAQ (reference sequence). CDR3 region: CASSPYLGEQYF. The DNA for the CDR3 is TGTGCCAGCAGCCCATACCTAGGCGAGCAGTACTTC.

This clone was seen just once. The chain couples TRBV5-6 to TRBJ2-1, with 7 positions matching TRBD2. The CDR3 spans 16 residues. CDR1 is SGHDT and CDR2 is YYEEEE in the germline V gene. J gave up 8 bases and V 4 bases, and 15 bases lay outside the gene matches. CDR3 sequence: CASSPQWAGEADEQFF. The CDR3 coding sequence is TGTGCCAGCAGCCCCCAATGGGCGGGAGAAGCCGATGAGCAGTTCTTC.

The rearrangement links TRBV30 to TRBJ1-2; maybe TRBD1 (5 bases). The length of the CDR3 is 15 residues. V was trimmed by 1 base and J by 1 base, leaving 13 bases between them. CDR1 and CDR2 (germline): GTSNPN, SVGIG (reference sequence). CDR3 DNA: TGTGCCTGGAGTGCGAATCAGGGATTTAACTATGGCTACACCTTC. The encoded protein is CAWSANQGFNYGYTF.

The chain carries TRBV9 and TRBJ2-1; no reliable D call. Germline V CDR1 and CDR2: SGDLS, YYNGEE. The CDR3 contains 14 residues. Trimming cost V 5 bases and J 5 bases, with 14 bases left between them. CDR3 nucleotides: TGTGCCAGCAGGGCGCGCCCGAGGAACAATGAGCAGTTCTTC. This sequence encodes CASRARPRNNEQFF.

This clone showed up just once. V and J are TRBV5-4 and TRBJ2-1; 10 positions match TRBD2. The CDR3 has 16 residues. V was clipped by 3 bases and J by 13 bases; unmatched bases: 16. CDR1 and CDR2 (germline): SGHNT, YYREEE (reference sequence). The CDR3 coding sequence is TGTGCCAGCAGCTCGGGGTGGACTAGCGGAGACCCTACACAGTTCTTC. Its translation: CASSSGWTSGDPTQFF.

This clone was counted between two and nine times. The rearrangement links TRBV19 to TRBJ1-1; D uncertain. The CDR3 spans 14 residues. V gave up 7 bases and J gave up 1 base, with 13 bases separating them. Germline CDR1 is LNHDA and CDR2 is SQIVND (reference sequence). CDR3 sequence (DNA): TGTGCCAGTAACGAGTTAGGGAGGAACACTGAAGCTTTCTTT. It encodes CASNELGRNTEAFF.

The chain couples TRBV2 to TRBJ1-6, with a possible D match to TRBD1 (5 bases). Germline V gene sequence: CDR1 SNHLY, CDR2 FYNNEI. This CDR3 is 15 amino acids long. The germline V and J ends were trimmed by 5 bases and 9 bases, with 17 bases remaining between them. In nucleotides, the CDR3 is TGTGCCAGCAGTCCCCAGGGAGGTCCCGGTTCACCCCTCCACTTT. It yields the protein CASSPQGGPGSPLHF.

V gene TRBV30 combines with J gene TRBJ2-2, with D maybe TRBD2 (5 bases). Trimming removed 1 base from V and 5 bases from J, with 11 bases in between. This CDR3 comprises 14 residues. Germline assignment: CDR1 GTSNPN and CDR2 SVGIG (reference sequence). The CDR3 DNA is TGTGCCTGGAGTGCACTGCCGGGGACCGGGGAGCTGTTTTTT. It codes for CAWSALPGTGELFF. The full variable domain, its missing parts supplied by reference TRBV30 and TRBJ2-2, is SQTIHQWPATLVQPVGSPLSLECTVEGTSNPNLYWYRQAAGRGLQLLFYSVGIGQISSEVPQNLSASRPQDRQFILSSKKLLLSDSGFYLCAWSALPGTGELFFGEGSRLTVL.

The chain couples TRBV6-2 or TRBV6-3 to TRBJ1-5, with D possibly TRBD1 on 5 matching bases. Per the germline V gene, CDR1 is MNHEY and CDR2 is SVGEGT. There are 17 residues in the CDR3. Trimming took off 2 bases at V and 8 bases at J, with 22 bases between the two ends. CDR3 amino acids: CASSYRTGPTPMEPQHF. Written as DNA, the CDR3 is TGTGCCAGCAGTTACCGCACAGGCCCTACACCAATGGAGCCCCAGCATTTT.

This clone has more than one count but fewer than ten. The CDR3 DNA sequence: TGTGCCAGCAAAACCCAAACAGGCCGACAGCCCCAGCATTTT. Its translation is CASKTQTGRQPQHF. The chain recombines TRBV28 with TRBJ1-5; maybe TRBD1 (5 bases). V was pared by 7 bases and J by 7 bases, with 17 bases between. The germline CDR1 and CDR2 sequences are MDHEN and SYDVKM. This CDR3 is 14 amino acids long.

This sequence joins TRBV7-9 and TRBJ2-6; 7 bases line up with TRBD2. The V gene end was trimmed by 5 bases and the J gene end by 2 bases; junction bases not matched to a gene: 3. The CDR3 totals 15 residues. Germline V lookup: CDR1 SEHNR, CDR2 FQNEAQ (reference sequence). CDR3 sequence (DNA): TGTGCCAGCAGCCGGGGAGGGGCTGGGGCCAACGTCCTGACTTTC. It specifies CASSRGGAGANVLTF.

The J gene is TRBJ1-2, the V gene TRBV28; D possibly corresponds to TRBD1 (5 bases). This CDR3 region has 13 residues. Per the germline V gene, CDR1 is MDHEN and CDR2 is SYDVKM. Trimming removed 8 bases from V and 1 base from J, with 11 bases in between. DNA of the CDR3: TGTGCCAGCGAGGGGACTAGTAACTATGGCTACACCTTC. Protein: CASEGTSNYGYTF.

The rearrangement links TRBV7-9 to TRBJ1-4; D is undetermined. The germline V and J ends were trimmed by 0 bases and 4 bases, with 6 bases remaining between them. The CDR3 spans 14 residues. Looked up from germline, CDR1 is SEHNR and CDR2 is FQNEAQ (reference sequence). The CDR3 DNA follows: TGTGCCAGCAGCTTAGCGCGGGATAATGAAAAACTGTTTTTT. This encodes CASSLARDNEKLFF.

V and J are TRBV11-3 and TRBJ2-2; D unclear. Trimming took 3 bases from V and 6 from J, leaving 5 bases between them. This CDR3 spans 12 amino acids. Germline V gene lookup returns CDR1 SGHNT and CDR2 YENEEA. The CDR3, as DNA: TGTGCCAGCAGCTTTCGAGCCGGGGAGCTGTTTTTT. Amino acid sequence: CASSFRAGELFF. Drawing the rest from reference TRBV11-3 and TRBJ2-2, the complete variable domain is EAGVVQSPRYKIIEKKQPVAFWCNPISGHNTLYWYLQNLGQGPELLIRYENEEAVDDSQLPKDRFSAERLKGVDSTLKIQPAELGDSAVYLCASSFRAGELFFGEGSRLTVL.

Note on this clone: The junction and the germline gene differ at one end; a read error may be behind it. V and J are TRBV11-3 and TRBJ1-2; 11 positions match TRBD1. The CDR3 loop spans 13 amino acids. CDR1 is SGHNT, CDR2 YENEEA, per germline. CDR3 DNA: TGTGCCAGCAGCCTGGGACAGGGGGGACCTATCGTCTTC. Protein: CASSLGQGGPIVF.

The chain has TRBV10-3 and TRBJ1-1; D ambiguous. Germline-derived CDR1 and CDR2 are ENHRY and SYGVKD. The V end was cut by 7 bases, the J end by 4 bases, with 7 bases between. The CDR3 runs to 11 residues. The CDR3 bases are TGTGCCATCAAGGAGGGCACTGAAGCTTTCTTT. Protein: CAIKEGTEAFF.

The V gene is TRBV25-1, the J gene TRBJ2-7; D is uncertain. This CDR3 spans 12 amino acids. Germline CDR1 MGHDK, CDR2 SYGVNS. V lost 3 bases to trimming and J lost 3 bases, with 6 bases between them. In DNA, the CDR3 is TGTGCCAGCAGTGAGAGGAACTACGAGCAGTACTTC. It is translated as CASSERNYEQYF.

V gene TRBV28 combines with J gene TRBJ2-7; a possible D gene is TRBD2 (6 bases). CDR3 length: 13 residues. V was clipped by 1 base and J by 7 bases, with 11 bases between them. Germline V lookup: CDR1 MDHEN, CDR2 SYDVKM. The CDR3 region is CASSLSGVWEQYF. CDR3 DNA sequence: TGTGCCAGCAGTTTATCGGGGGTGTGGGAGCAGTACTTC.

V and J are TRBV5-5 and TRBJ2-7; 8 nucleotides agree with TRBD2. Trimming at V came to 1 base and at J to 6 bases, leaving 6 bases not matched to a gene. This CDR3 comprises 14 residues. Germline CDR1 is SGHKS and CDR2 is YYEKEE (reference sequence). The CDR3 DNA follows: TGTGCCAGCAGCTTGCGTCGGGAGGGCCTCGAGCAGTACTTC. It is translated as CASSLRREGLEQYF.

The CDR3 nucleotides read TGTGCCTGGAGTGCCGACAGTCCTACCAGACAGCCCCAGCATTTT. Translated, it gives CAWSADSPTRQPQHF. This chain uses TRBV30 with TRBJ1-5; TRBD1 might be the D (5 bases). This CDR3 contains 15 residues. Germline V CDR1 and CDR2: GTSNPN, SVGIG (reference sequence). Trimming removed 1 base from V and 7 bases from J, with 17 bases in between.

This chain uses TRBV6-5 with TRBJ2-7; 9 bases are a match to TRBD1. The V and J ends lost 4 bases and 0 bases, in that order; junction bases with no gene match: 1. The CDR3 spans 14 residues. From germline, CDR1 is MNHEY and CDR2 SVGAGI. CDR3 bases: TGTGCCAGCAGTTCGACAGGGGGCTCCTACGAGCAGTACTTC. Encoded protein: CASSSTGGSYEQYF.

The rearrangement uses TRBV11-2 and TRBJ1-6; 10 nucleotides match TRBD1. CDR3 length: 13 amino acids. After removal of 8 bases from V and 10 bases from J, the junction contained 5 bases not matched to a gene. Germline V gene data show CDR1 as SGHAT and CDR2 as FQNNGV. CDR3 sequence (DNA): TGTGCCAGCGGGGGACAGGGGCTATCACCCCTCCACTTT. This gives the protein CASGGQGLSPLHF.

This chain uses TRBV6-6 with TRBJ2-7; possible D gene TRBD2, 5 bases. The germline gives CDR1 MNHNY, CDR2 SVGAGI (reference sequence). The CDR3 sequence is 13 residues long. Trimming took 6 bases from V and 2 from J, leaving 11 bases between them. Written as DNA, the CDR3 is TGTGCCAGCAGCCCCGGGATAACCTACGAGCAGTACTTC. Amino acids: CASSPGITYEQYF.